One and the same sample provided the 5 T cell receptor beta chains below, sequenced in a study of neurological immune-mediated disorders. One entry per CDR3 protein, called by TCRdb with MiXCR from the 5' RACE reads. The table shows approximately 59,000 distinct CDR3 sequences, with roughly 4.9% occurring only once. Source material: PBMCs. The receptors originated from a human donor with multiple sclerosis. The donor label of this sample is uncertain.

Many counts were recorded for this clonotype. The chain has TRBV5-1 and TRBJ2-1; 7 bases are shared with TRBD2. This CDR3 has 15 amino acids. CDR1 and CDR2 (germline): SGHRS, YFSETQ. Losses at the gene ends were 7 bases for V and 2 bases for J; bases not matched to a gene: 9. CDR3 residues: CASHTGGGPYNEQFF. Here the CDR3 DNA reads TGCGCCAGCCACACGGGGGGTGGCCCCTACAATGAGCAGTTCTTC.

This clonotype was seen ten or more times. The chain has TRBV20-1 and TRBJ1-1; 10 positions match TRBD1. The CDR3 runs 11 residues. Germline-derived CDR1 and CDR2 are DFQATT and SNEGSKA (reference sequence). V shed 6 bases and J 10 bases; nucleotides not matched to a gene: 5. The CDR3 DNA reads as TGCAGTGCCCAGACAGGGGGCTTAGCTTTCTTT. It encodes CSAQTGGLAFF.

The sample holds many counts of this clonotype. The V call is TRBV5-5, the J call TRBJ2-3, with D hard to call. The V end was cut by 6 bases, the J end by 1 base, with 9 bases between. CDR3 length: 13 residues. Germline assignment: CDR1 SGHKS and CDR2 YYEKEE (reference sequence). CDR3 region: CASTSVGTDTQYF. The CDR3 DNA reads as TGTGCCAGCACCTCAGTGGGCACAGATACGCAGTATTTT.

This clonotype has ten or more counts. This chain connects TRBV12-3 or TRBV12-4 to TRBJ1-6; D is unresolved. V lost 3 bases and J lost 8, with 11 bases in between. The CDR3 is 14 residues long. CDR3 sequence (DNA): TGTGCCAGCAGTTTTGGGCTAGAGGATTCACCCCTCCACTTT. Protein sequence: CASSFGLEDSPLHF.

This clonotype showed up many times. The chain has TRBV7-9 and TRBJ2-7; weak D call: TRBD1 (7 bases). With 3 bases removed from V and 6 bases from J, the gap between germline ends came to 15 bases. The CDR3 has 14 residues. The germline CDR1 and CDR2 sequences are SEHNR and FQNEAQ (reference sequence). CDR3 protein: CASSFSGGSVEQYF. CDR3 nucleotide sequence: TGTGCCAGCAGCTTCTCAGGGGGGTCTGTCGAGCAGTACTTC. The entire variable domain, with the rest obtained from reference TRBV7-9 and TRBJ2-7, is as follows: DTGVSQNPRHKITKRGQNVTFRCDPISEHNRLYWYRQTLGQGPEFLTYFQNEAQLEKSRLLSDRFSAERPKGSFSTLEIQRTEQGDSAMYLCASSFSGGSVEQYFGPGTRLTVT.